Below are 4 T cell receptor beta chains sequenced from a single sample in a study of CD8 T cells in Susac syndrome. The authors reverse transcribed roughly 0.45 to 1 ug RNA with random hexamers. TCRdb passed the immunoSEQ multiplex PCR reads through MiXCR, listing each CDR3 protein once. The sample has about 210,000 distinct CDR3 sequences, 95% seen once; the top ten hold 0.085% to 0.095%. Sample: CD4+ T cells from PBMCs. The source is a human donor with multiple sclerosis.

This chain links TRBV30 with TRBJ2-1; D remains ambiguous. The V gene's germline CDR1 is GTSNPN and CDR2 SVGIG (reference sequence). This CDR3 is 11 amino acids long. V lost 3 bases and J 7 bases, leaving 7 bases between the germline ends. The CDR3 sequence is CAWSPLNEQFF. DNA for the CDR3: TGTGCCTGGAGCCCCCTTAATGAGCAGTTCTTC.

The chain links TRBV12-3 or TRBV12-4 to TRBJ2-1; 8 nucleotides match TRBD2. V shed 7 bases and J 8 bases; nucleotides not matched to a gene: 10. The CDR3 has 14 amino acids. CDR3 in amino acids: CASNGNRGGDEQFF. The DNA for the CDR3 is TGTGCCAGCAATGGCAACCGGGGGGGCGATGAGCAGTTCTTC.

V is TRBV29-1 and J is TRBJ2-7; 9 nucleotides agree with TRBD2. The trim removed 5 bases at V and 2 bases at J, leaving 7 bases unmatched. Germline V gene data show CDR1 as SQVTM and CDR2 as ANQGSEA. The CDR3 spans 14 residues. The CDR3 region is CSVWNSGRPYEQYF. In DNA form, the CDR3 reads TGCAGCGTTTGGAATAGCGGGAGACCCTACGAGCAGTACTTC.

The rearrangement links TRBV7-6 to TRBJ2-7, with 7 bases lining up with TRBD2. CDR1 and CDR2 (germline): SGHVS, FNYEAQ. The CDR3 consists of 14 residues. J lost 5 bases, V lost 3 bases, and 7 bases had no gene match. DNA for the CDR3: TGTGCCAGCAGCTTGAGCCTTGGGGGGGACGAGCAGTACTTC. This sequence encodes CASSLSLGGDEQYF.